This T cell receptor beta chain comes out of a study of cytomegalovirus exposure and HLA in healthy donors. V was pared by 4 bases and J by 3 bases, with 7 bases between. Per germline, CDR1 SEHNR and CDR2 FQNEAQ (reference sequence). The CDR3 loop spans 13 amino acids. With 60 Vbeta and 13 Jbeta primers, the PCR was carried out. Using immunoSEQ multiplex PCR, the repertoire was profiled, and TCRdb retains in-frame clones only, with some absent. The table has 200,000 to 250,000 clones, 70% to 85% seen once. Turning to this clone: Antigen specificity is unknown.

Findings and caveats of the study: The authors excluded some V segments, including TRBV6-2 and TRBV6-3, as indistinguishable.

The source of this sequence is a woman aged 40 to 50 in good health and CMV-seronegative. Sequenced: PBMCs. This sequence joins TRBV7-9 and TRBJ1-3, with D unclear. In DNA, the CDR3 is TGTGCCAGCAGCTCCGGGATTGGAAACACCATATATTTT. Its protein is CASSSGIGNTIYF.